The 2 T cell receptor beta chains below come from one sample, sequenced in a study of T cells in Graves' hyperthyroidism and ophthalmopathy. TCR beta CDR3 regions were amplified from RNA. TCR CDR3 underwent first-round RT-PCR with the HTBI primer set. One entry per CDR3 protein results from TCRdb running MiXCR on the multiplex PCR reads. The sample holds around 600,000 distinct CDR3 sequences, around 16% seen once. Source material: blood. Source of these receptors: a woman in her thirties or forties with Graves' ophthalmopathy.

V usage is TRBV6-2 or TRBV6-3 and J usage is TRBJ1-2; D gene ambiguous. Between the trimmed V and J ends, which lost 8 bases and 1 base, there was a span of 11 bases. The germline V gene has CDR1 MNHEY and CDR2 SVGEGT. The CDR3 extends over 13 amino acids. CDR3 in DNA: TGTGCCAGCGGTCAGCGGGATAACTATGGCTACACCTTC. It specifies CASGQRDNYGYTF.

Written as DNA, the CDR3 is TGCGCCAGCAGCTTGGTTCCTAGCGGGATAAAGGGTTACGAGCAGTACTTC. Protein: CASSLVPSGIKGYEQYF. The chain couples TRBV5-1 to TRBJ2-7, with 9 bases that match TRBD2. This CDR3 is built from 17 residues. The junction had 11 bases not matched to a gene; V was cut back by 0 bases and J by 4 bases. In germline, CDR1 is SGHRS, CDR2 YFSETQ. The variable domain in full, with the rest retrieved from reference TRBV5-1 and TRBJ2-7, is KAGVTQTPRYLIKTRGQQVTLSCSPISGHRSVSWYQQTPGQGLQFLFEYFSETQRNKGNFPGRFSGRQFSNSRSEMNVSTLELGDSALYLCASSLVPSGIKGYEQYFGPGTRLTVT.